The text below deals with one T cell receptor (beta chain). The sample belongs to a study of T cell changes during pregnancy in multiple sclerosis. The V gene lost 8 bases and the J gene lost 1 base, with 12 bases spanning the gap. The germline V gene encodes CDR1 MRHNA and CDR2 SNTAGT. CDR3 length: 13 residues. Clones were read by immunoSEQ multiplex PCR, and TCRdb kept only the in-frame ones, dropping some. The sample consists of 40,000 to 60,000 clones, 80% to 95% of them appearing once. The chain combines TRBV6-4 with TRBJ2-7; D may be TRBD2 (6 bases). The sample was CD4+ T cells from peripheral blood mononuclear cells, taken in the third trimester of pregnancy. This receptor was taken from a female donor with multiple sclerosis, enrolled in a pregnancy study. CDR3 region: CASSRGQSYEQYF. The DNA of the CDR3 is TGTGCCAGCTCGCGGGGTCAGTCCTACGAGCAGTACTTC.